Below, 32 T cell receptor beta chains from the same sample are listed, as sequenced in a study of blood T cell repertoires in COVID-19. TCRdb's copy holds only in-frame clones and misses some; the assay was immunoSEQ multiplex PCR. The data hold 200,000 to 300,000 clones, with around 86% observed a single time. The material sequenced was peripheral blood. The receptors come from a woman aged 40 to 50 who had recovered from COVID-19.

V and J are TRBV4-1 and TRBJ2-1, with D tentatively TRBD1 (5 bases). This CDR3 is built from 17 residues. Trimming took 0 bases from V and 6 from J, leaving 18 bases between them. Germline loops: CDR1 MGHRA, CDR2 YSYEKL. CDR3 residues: CASSQDWQGPESNEQFF. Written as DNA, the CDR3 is TGCGCCAGCAGCCAAGATTGGCAGGGCCCTGAGAGCAATGAGCAGTTCTTC.

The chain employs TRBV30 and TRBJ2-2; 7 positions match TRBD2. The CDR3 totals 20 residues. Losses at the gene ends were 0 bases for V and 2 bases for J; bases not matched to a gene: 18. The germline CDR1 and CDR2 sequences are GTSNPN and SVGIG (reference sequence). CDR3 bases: TGTGCCTGGAGTGTATTACCTGATTTAGCGGGTCCAACTAACACCGGGGAGCTGTTTTTT. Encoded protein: CAWSVLPDLAGPTNTGELFF.

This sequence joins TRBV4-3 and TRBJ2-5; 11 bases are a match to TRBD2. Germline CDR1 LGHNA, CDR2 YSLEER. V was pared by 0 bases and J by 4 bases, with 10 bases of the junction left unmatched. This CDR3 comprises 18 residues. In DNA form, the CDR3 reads TGCGCCAGCAGCCAAGAAGGGTGGCTAGCGGGGGGTCGAGAGACCCAGTACTTC. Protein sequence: CASSQEGWLAGGRETQYF.

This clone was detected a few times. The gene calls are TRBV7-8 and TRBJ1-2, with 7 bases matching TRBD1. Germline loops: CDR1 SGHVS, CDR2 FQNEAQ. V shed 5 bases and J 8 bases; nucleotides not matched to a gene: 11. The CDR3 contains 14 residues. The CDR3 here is CASSPQTGREGYTF. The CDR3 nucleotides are TGTGCCAGCAGCCCACAGACAGGGCGTGAGGGCTACACCTTC.

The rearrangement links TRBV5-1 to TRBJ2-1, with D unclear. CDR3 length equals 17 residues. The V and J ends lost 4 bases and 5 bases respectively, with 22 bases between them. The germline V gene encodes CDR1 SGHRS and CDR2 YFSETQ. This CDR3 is CASSEALTHMRNNEQFF. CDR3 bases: TGCGCCAGCAGCGAGGCCTTGACCCACATGAGAAACAATGAGCAGTTCTTC.

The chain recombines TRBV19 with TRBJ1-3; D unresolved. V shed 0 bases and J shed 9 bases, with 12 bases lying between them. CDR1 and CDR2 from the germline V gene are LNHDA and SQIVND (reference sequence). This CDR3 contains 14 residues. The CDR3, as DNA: TGTGCCAGTAGTATAGACAATTTTGGCCGCACCATATATTTT. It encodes CASSIDNFGRTIYF.

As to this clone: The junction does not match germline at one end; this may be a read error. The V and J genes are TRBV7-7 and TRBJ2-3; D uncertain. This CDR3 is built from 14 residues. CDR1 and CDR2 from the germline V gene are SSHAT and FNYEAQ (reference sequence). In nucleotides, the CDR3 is TGTGCTAGCAGCTTAACCTCCAGGTTGGATACGCAGTATTTT. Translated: CASSLTSRLDTQYF.

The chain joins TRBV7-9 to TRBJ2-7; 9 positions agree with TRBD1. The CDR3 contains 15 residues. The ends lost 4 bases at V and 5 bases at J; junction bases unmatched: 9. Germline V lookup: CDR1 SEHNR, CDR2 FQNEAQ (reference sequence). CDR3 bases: TGTGCCAGCAGCTCCTCACAGGGGGCGATTCACGAGCAGTACTTC. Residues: CASSSSQGAIHEQYF.

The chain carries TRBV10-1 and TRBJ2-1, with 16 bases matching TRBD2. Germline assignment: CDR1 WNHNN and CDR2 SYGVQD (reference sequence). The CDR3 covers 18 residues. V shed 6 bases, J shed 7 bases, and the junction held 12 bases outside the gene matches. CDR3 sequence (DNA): TGCGCCAGCAGCGCCGGGACTAGCGGGGGGGCCCGGGATAATGAGCAGTTCTTC. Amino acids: CASSAGTSGGARDNEQFF.

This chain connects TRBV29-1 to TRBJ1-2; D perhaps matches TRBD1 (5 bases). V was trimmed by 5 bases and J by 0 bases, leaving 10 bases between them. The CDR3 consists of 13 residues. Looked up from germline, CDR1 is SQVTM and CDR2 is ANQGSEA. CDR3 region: CSVRGAANYGYTF. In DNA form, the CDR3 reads TGCAGCGTTCGCGGGGCAGCTAACTATGGCTACACCTTC.

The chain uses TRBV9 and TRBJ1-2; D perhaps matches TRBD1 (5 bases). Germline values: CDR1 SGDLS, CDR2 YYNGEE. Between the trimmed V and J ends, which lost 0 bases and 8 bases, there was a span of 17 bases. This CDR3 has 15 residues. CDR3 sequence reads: CASSVEAGLSVGYTF. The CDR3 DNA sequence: TGTGCCAGCAGCGTAGAAGCGGGACTCTCGGTGGGCTACACCTTC.

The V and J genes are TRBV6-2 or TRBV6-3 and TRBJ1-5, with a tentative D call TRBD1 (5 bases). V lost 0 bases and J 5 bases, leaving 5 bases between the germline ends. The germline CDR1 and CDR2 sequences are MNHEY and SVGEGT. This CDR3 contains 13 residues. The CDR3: CASSYSQDQPQHF. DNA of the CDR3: TGTGCCAGCAGTTACTCACAGGATCAGCCCCAGCATTTT.

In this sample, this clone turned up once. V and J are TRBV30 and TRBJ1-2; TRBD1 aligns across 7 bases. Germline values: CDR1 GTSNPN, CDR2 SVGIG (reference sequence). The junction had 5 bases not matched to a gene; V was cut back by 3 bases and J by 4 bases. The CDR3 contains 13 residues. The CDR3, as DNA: TGTGCCTGGAGCCTGACAGGGACCTATGGCTACACCTTC. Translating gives CAWSLTGTYGYTF.

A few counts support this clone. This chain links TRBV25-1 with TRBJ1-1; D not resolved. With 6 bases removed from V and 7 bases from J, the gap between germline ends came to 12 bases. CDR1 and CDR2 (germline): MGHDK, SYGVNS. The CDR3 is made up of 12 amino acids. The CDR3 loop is CASSEKRGEAFF. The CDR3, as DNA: TGTGCCAGCAGCGAGAAACGGGGTGAAGCTTTCTTT.

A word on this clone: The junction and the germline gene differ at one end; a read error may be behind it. CDR3 sequence reads: CASSAPSRGDYEQYF. CDR3 in DNA: TGTGCCAGCTCAGCACCCTCCAGGGGTGACTACGAGCAGTACTTC. The chain has TRBV18 and TRBJ2-7; D is possibly TRBD1 (6 bases). This CDR3 is 15 amino acids long. CDR1 is KGHSH, CDR2 LQKENI, per germline.

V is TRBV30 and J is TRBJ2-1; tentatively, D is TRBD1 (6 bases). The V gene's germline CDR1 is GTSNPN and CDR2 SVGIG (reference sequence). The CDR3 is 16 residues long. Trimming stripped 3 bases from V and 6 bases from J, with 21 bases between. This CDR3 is CAWRSGLGQRFNEQFF. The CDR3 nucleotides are TGTGCCTGGAGGTCTGGCTTAGGACAGCGATTCAATGAGCAGTTCTTC.

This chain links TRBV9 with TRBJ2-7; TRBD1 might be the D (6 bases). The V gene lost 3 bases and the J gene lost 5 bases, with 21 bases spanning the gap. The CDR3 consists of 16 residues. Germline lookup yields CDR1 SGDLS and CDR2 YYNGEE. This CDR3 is CASSEDPGAPGNEQYF. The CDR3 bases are TGTGCCAGCAGCGAGGACCCAGGGGCGCCGGGGAACGAGCAGTACTTC.

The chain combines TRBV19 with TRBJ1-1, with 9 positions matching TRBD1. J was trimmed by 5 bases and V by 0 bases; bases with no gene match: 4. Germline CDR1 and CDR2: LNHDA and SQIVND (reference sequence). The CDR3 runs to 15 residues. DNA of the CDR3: TGTGCCAGTAGTATAGACATGGGACAGGGAACTGAAGCTTTCTTT. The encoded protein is CASSIDMGQGTEAFF.

Written as DNA, the CDR3 is TGCGCCAGCTCCGGGACAGGGGTCGACACTGAAGCTTTCTTT. It codes for CASSGTGVDTEAFF. This sequence joins TRBV5-1 and TRBJ1-1; TRBD1 agrees at 10 bases. The germline V gene encodes CDR1 SGHRS and CDR2 YFSETQ. The length of the CDR3 is 14 residues. The J segment lost 3 bases and the V segment lost 7 bases, leaving 6 bases of the junction unmatched. Full variable domain (missing parts from reference TRBV5-1 and TRBJ1-1): KAGVTQTPRYLIKTRGQQVTLSCSPISGHRSVSWYQQTPGQGLQFLFEYFSETQRNKGNFPGRFSGRQFSNSRSEMNVSTLELGDSALYLCASSGTGVDTEAFFGQGTRLTVV.

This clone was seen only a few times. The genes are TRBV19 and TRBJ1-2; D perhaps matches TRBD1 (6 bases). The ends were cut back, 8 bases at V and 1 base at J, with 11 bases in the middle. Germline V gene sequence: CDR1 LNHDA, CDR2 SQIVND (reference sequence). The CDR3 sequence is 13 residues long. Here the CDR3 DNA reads TGTGCCAGTGTCGGCAGGGGTAACTATGGCTACACCTTC. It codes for CASVGRGNYGYTF.

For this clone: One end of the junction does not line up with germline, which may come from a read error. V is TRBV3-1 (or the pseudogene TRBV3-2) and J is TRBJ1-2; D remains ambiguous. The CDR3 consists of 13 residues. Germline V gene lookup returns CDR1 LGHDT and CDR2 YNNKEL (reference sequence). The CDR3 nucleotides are TGTGCCACCAGCATGGGCCCTAACTATGGCTACACCTTC. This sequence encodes CATSMGPNYGYTF.

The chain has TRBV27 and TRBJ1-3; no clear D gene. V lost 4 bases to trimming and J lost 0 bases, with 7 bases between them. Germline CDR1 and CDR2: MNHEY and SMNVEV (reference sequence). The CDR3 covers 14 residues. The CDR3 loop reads CASSSTGSGNTIYF. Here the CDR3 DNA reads TGTGCCAGCAGTTCCACGGGCTCTGGAAACACCATATATTTT.

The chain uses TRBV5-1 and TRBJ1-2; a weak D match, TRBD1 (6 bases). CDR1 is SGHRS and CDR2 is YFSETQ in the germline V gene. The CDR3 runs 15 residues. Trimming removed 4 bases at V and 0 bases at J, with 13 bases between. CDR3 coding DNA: TGCGCCAGCAGCGCCCGGACAGCAGCTAACTATGGCTACACCTTC. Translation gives CASSARTAANYGYTF. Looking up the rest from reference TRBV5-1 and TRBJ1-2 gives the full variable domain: KAGVTQTPRYLIKTRGQQVTLSCSPISGHRSVSWYQQTPGQGLQFLFEYFSETQRNKGNFPGRFSGRQFSNSRSEMNVSTLELGDSALYLCASSARTAANYGYTFGSGTRLTVV.

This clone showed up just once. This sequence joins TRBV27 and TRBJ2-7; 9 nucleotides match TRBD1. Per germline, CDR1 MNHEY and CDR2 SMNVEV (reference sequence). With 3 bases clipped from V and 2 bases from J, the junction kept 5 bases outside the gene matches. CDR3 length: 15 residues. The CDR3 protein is CASSLTGGFAYEQYF. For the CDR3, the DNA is TGTGCCAGCAGTTTGACAGGGGGGTTCGCCTACGAGCAGTACTTC.

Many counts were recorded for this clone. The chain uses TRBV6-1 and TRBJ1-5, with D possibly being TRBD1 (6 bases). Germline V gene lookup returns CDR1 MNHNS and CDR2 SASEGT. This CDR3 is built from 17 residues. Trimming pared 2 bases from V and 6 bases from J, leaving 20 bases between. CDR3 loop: CASSERFITDSGQPQHF. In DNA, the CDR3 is TGTGCCAGCAGTGAAAGGTTTATCACGGACAGCGGTCAGCCCCAGCATTTT.

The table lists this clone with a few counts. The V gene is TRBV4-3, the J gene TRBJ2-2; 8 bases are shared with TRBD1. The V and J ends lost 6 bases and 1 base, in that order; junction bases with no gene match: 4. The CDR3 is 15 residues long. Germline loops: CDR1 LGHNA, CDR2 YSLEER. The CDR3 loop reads CASRLGQGNTGELFF. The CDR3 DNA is TGCGCCAGCAGGCTAGGACAGGGGAACACCGGGGAGCTGTTTTTT.

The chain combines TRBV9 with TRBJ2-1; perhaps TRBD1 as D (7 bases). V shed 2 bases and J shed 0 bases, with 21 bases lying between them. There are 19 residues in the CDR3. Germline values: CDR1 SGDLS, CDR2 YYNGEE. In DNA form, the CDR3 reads TGTGCCAGCAGCGTGCGGGACAGAGATTTCCCCAGCTCCTACAATGAGCAGTTCTTC. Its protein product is CASSVRDRDFPSSYNEQFF.

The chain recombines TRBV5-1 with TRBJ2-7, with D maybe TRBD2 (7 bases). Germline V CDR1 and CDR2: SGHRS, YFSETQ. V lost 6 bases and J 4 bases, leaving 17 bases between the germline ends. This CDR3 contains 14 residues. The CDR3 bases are TGCGCCAGCACCCAAACGGGGGGCGCGTACGAGCAGTACTTC. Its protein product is CASTQTGGAYEQYF. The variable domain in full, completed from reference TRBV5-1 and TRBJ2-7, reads KAGVTQTPRYLIKTRGQQVTLSCSPISGHRSVSWYQQTPGQGLQFLFEYFSETQRNKGNFPGRFSGRQFSNSRSEMNVSTLELGDSALYLCASTQTGGAYEQYFGPGTRLTVT.

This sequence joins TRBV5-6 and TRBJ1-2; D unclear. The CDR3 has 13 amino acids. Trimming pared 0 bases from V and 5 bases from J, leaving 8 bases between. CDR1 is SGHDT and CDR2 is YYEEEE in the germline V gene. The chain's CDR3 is CASSLAAGYGYTF. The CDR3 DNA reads TGTGCCAGCAGCTTGGCCGCGGGTTATGGCTACACCTTC. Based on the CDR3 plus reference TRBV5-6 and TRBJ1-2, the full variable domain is DAGVTQSPTHLIKTRGQQVTLRCSPKSGHDTVSWYQQALGQGPQFIFQYYEEEERQRGNFPDRFSGHQFPNYSSELNVNALLLGDSALYLCASSLAAGYGYTFGSGTRLTVV.

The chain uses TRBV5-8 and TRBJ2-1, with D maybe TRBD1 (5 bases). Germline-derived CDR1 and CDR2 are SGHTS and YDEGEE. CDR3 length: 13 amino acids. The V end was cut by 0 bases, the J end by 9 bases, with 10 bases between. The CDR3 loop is CASSLAGFIEQFF. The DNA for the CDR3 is TGTGCCAGCAGCTTGGCAGGGTTTATTGAGCAGTTCTTC.

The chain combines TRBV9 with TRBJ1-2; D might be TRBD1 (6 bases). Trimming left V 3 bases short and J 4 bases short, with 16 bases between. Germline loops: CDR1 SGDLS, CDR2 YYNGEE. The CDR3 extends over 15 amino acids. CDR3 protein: CASSASRGGGYGYTF. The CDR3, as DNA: TGTGCCAGCAGCGCCAGTCGGGGGGGCGGCTATGGCTACACCTTC.

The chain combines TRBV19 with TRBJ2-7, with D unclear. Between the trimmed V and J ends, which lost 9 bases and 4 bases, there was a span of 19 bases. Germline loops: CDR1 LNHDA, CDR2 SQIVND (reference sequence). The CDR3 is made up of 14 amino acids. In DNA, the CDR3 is TGTGCCAGAGATGGCCTCCTAGTGCATTACGAGCAGTACTTC. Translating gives CARDGLLVHYEQYF.